The 2 T cell receptor beta chains reported below all come from one sample, sequenced in a study of cytomegalovirus exposure and HLA in healthy donors. Assay: immunoSEQ multiplex PCR; the TCRdb copy retains only in-frame clones and omits some. The top ten clones hold more than 1% of a sample with 70,000 or so clones, 94% of them seen once. The source material was PBMCs. The source is a young woman in good health and CMV-seronegative.

The CDR3 nucleotides are TGTGCCAGCAGTTTAACCGCCGCCAGGGGAACTAACTATGGCTACACCTTC. This gives the protein CASSLTAARGTNYGYTF. The genes are TRBV27 and TRBJ1-2; D may be TRBD1 (6 bases). The germline CDR1 and CDR2 sequences are MNHEY and SMNVEV (reference sequence). V gave up 2 bases and J gave up 0 bases, with 16 bases separating them. The CDR3 extends over 17 amino acids.

The chain links TRBV29-1 to TRBJ1-2; D remains unclear. The V end was cut by 4 bases, the J end by 0 bases, with 6 bases between. Germline CDR1 is SQVTM and CDR2 is ANQGSEA. There are 12 residues in the CDR3. The CDR3: CSVAGANYGYTF. CDR3 DNA: TGCAGCGTTGCCGGGGCTAACTATGGCTACACCTTC.